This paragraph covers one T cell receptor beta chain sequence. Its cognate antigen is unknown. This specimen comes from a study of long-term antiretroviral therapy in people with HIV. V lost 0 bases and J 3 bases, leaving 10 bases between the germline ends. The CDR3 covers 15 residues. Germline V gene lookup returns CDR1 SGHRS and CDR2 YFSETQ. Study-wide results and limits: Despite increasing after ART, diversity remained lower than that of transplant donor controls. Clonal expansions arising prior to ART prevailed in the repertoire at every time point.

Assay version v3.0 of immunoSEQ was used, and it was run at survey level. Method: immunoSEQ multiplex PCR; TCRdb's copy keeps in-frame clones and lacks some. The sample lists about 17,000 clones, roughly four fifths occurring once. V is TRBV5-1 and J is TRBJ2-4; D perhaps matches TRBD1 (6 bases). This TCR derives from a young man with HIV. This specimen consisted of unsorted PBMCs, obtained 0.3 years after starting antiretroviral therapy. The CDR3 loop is CASSLDRAGKNIQYF. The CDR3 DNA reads TGCGCCAGCAGCTTGGACAGGGCTGGCAAAAACATTCAGTACTTC.